This T cell receptor (beta chain) was captured in a study of blood T cell repertoires in COVID-19. Study-wide background: The samples span acute and convalescent COVID-19 from the United States, Italy and Spain.

Trimming took 4 bases from V and 2 from J, leaving 6 bases between them. This CDR3 contains 12 residues. Germline V gene data show CDR1 as SNHLY and CDR2 as FYNNEI. Profiling relied on immunoSEQ multiplex PCR, and the TCRdb table lists in-frame clones only, not all of them. Counted here are approximately 160,000 clones, 90% occurring once; the ten biggest clones make up roughly 19%. Sequencing was performed on peripheral blood. The receptor comes from a man between 60 and 75 years old with active or convalescent COVID-19. The chain has TRBV2 and TRBJ2-7, with D possibly being TRBD1 (5 bases). The chain's CDR3 is CASSGQTYEQYF. The CDR3 coding sequence is TGTGCCAGCAGTGGACAGACCTACGAGCAGTACTTC.